Listed below are T cell receptor beta chains from one sample, sequenced in a study of blood T cell repertoires in COVID-19. TCRdb's copy holds only in-frame clones and misses some; the assay was immunoSEQ multiplex PCR. The sample lists about 430,000 clones, about 88% occurring once. What was sequenced was PBMCs or T cells enriched from blood (not recorded which). All receptors derive from a woman under 30 who had been exposed to COVID-19. The CDR3 runs from the conserved cysteine through the conserved F or W. The D gene is left open where the match is weak. Clone size is shown for a subset of rows, as once, few, many or a class of expanded clone.

cdr3_aa	cdr3_nt	j_call	clone_size	d_call	v_call
CASSPGPTGGVYEQYF	TGTGCCAGCAGTCCCGGTCCGACAGGAGGAGTTTACGAGCAGTACTTC	TRBJ2-7	NA	NA	TRBV27
CASSPGQGFDYGYTF	TGTGCCAGCTCACCAGGACAGGGCTTCGACTATGGCTACACCTTC	TRBJ1-2	NA	TRBD1	TRBV18
CASSPGTSGTGEQYF	TGCGCCAGCAGCCCCGGGACTAGCGGGACCGGCGAGCAGTACTTC	TRBJ2-7	NA	TRBD2	TRBV5-1
CASSLSGAASYEQYF	TGTGCCAGCAGCTTATCGGGAGCGGCTTCCTACGAGCAGTACTTC	TRBJ2-7	NA	NA	TRBV7-2
CASSLSGQYNEQFF	TGTGCCAGCAGCTTAAGCGGGCAGTACAATGAGCAGTTCTTC	TRBJ2-1	NA	NA	TRBV7-2
CASSPTGTGVTEAFF	TGTGCCAGTAGCCCCACCGGGACAGGGGTCACTGAAGCTTTCTTT	TRBJ1-1	NA	TRBD1	TRBV19
CASSRLADVAGGELFF	TGCGCCAGCAGCCGACTAGCGGACGTCGCTGGCGGGGAGCTGTTTTTT	TRBJ2-2	NA	TRBD2	TRBV5-1
CASSLPGGMGYTF	TGTGCCAGCAGCCTACCAGGGGGCATGGGCTACACCTTC	TRBJ1-2	NA	TRBD1	TRBV6-5
CASSRTSNPGTRWDEQFF	TGTGCCAGCAGCCGAACATCTAACCCCGGGACTAGGTGGGATGAGCAGTTCTTC	TRBJ2-1	NA	TRBD2	TRBV14
CASSYARNNEQFF	TGTGCCAGCAGTTACGCGAGAAACAATGAGCAGTTCTTC	TRBJ2-1	NA	NA	TRBV6-2/TRBV6-3
CASSEEGQTSVYEQFF	TGTGCCAGCAGTGAAGAAGGGCAGACTAGTGTCTATGAGCAGTTCTTC	TRBJ2-1	NA	NA	TRBV6-1
CASREQGRGVNTEAFF	TGTGCCAGCAGAGAACAGGGGCGAGGGGTGAACACTGAAGCTTTCTTT	TRBJ1-1	NA	TRBD1	TRBV3-1/TRBV3-2
CASSELGLAGGPSSSYNEQFF	TGCGCCAGCAGTGAGCTGGGACTAGCGGGAGGTCCCTCGAGCTCCTACAATGAGCAGTTCTTC	TRBJ2-1	NA	TRBD2	TRBV10-1
CASSPWTGGSGNTIYF	TGTGCCAGCAGCCCCTGGACAGGGGGCTCTGGAAACACCATATATTTT	TRBJ1-3	NA	TRBD1	TRBV14
CASSLTSGGSYEQYF	TGTGCCAGCAGTTTAACTAGCGGGGGATCCTACGAGCAGTACTTC	TRBJ2-7	NA	TRBD2	TRBV28
CSASKAGGGNEQFF	TGCAGTGCTAGTAAAGCGGGAGGGGGGAATGAGCAGTTCTTC	TRBJ2-1	NA	TRBD2	TRBV20-1
CASSVGIMQENTEAFF	TGTGCCAGCAGCGTAGGTATTATGCAGGAGAACACTGAAGCTTTCTTT	TRBJ1-1	NA	NA	TRBV9
CASSSSGFFYEQYF	NA	TRBJ2-7	NA	NA	TRBV28
CASSLGQGLSIRNTIYF	TGCGCCAGCAGCCTAGGACAGGGGTTGTCTATCAGAAACACCATATATTTT	TRBJ1-3	NA	TRBD1	TRBV4-1
CASSLRGTGDGYTF	TGTGCCAGCAGCCTTAGAGGGACAGGGGATGGCTACACCTTC	TRBJ1-2	NA	TRBD1	TRBV13
CASGLVRQGGGSIREKLFF	TGTGCTAGTGGTTTGGTACGGCAGGGCGGGGGGTCTATACGGGAAAAACTGTTTTTT	TRBJ1-4	NA	NA	TRBV12-5
CSANIDNEQFF	TGCAGTGCTAATATAGACAATGAGCAGTTCTTC	TRBJ2-1	NA	NA	TRBV20-1
CASSSHSGNEQFF	TGTGCCAGCAGTTCCCACAGTGGGAATGAGCAGTTCTTC	TRBJ2-1	NA	NA	TRBV27
CASSERERSTNEKLFF	TGTGCCAGCAGTGAGCGCGAGCGGTCAACTAATGAAAAACTGTTTTTT	TRBJ1-4	NA	NA	TRBV2
CASSQARYRGSRNTIYF	TGCGCCAGCAGCCAAGCCCGATACAGGGGCAGTCGGAACACCATATATTTT	TRBJ1-3	NA	TRBD1	TRBV4-1
CASSLWEGRRTEAFF	TGTGCCAGCAGTTTATGGGAGGGGCGACGGACTGAAGCTTTCTTT	TRBJ1-1	NA	NA	TRBV28
CASSPQRAGSDEQYF	TGTGCCAGCAGTCCCCAGAGGGCGGGAAGCGACGAGCAGTACTTC	TRBJ2-7	NA	NA	TRBV28
CASGFGGWYGYTF	TGTGCTAGTGGTTTCGGGGGATGGTATGGCTACACCTTC	TRBJ1-2	NA	NA	TRBV12-5
CASSLLYGELFF	TGTGCCAGCAGTTTATTATACGGGGAGCTGTTTTTT	TRBJ2-2	NA	NA	TRBV28
CASSQYGGRTEAFF	TGCGCCAGCAGCCAATACGGGGGGAGGACTGAAGCTTTCTTT	TRBJ1-1	NA	NA	TRBV4-1
CASNPPPGQGRDAFF	TGTGCCAGTAACCCACCGCCCGGACAGGGGAGGGACGCTTTCTTT	TRBJ1-1	NA	TRBD1	TRBV19
CASSQRNQGASLETQYF	TGTGCCAGCAGCCAGAGAAACCAGGGGGCCAGTCTAGAGACCCAGTACTTC	TRBJ2-5	NA	TRBD1	TRBV4-2
CASSPLQGSNQPQHF	TGTGCCAGTAGTCCTTTACAGGGAAGCAATCAGCCCCAGCATTTT	TRBJ1-5	NA	NA	TRBV19
CASSHSGRAAYEQYF	TGTGCCAGCAGCCATAGCGGGAGGGCGGCCTACGAGCAGTACTTC	TRBJ2-7	NA	TRBD2	TRBV4-2
CSVVGRDSPYGYTF	TGCAGCGTTGTTGGACGGGACAGCCCCTATGGCTACACCTTC	TRBJ1-2	NA	TRBD1	TRBV29-1
CASSQGVGSSGELFF	TGTGCCAGCAGCCAGGGAGTAGGGTCGAGCGGGGAGCTGTTTTTT	TRBJ2-2	NA	NA	TRBV3-1/TRBV3-2
CASSPTPGTTNEKLFF	TGCGCCAGCAGCCCGACACCCGGGACAACTAATGAAAAACTGTTTTTT	TRBJ1-4	NA	NA	TRBV5-1
CASSESQTRREQYF	TGTGCCAGCAGTGAAAGTCAGACTCGGCGCGAGCAGTACTTC	TRBJ2-7	NA	NA	TRBV6-1
CASSIADRGINSPLHF	TGTGCCAGTAGTATAGCGGACAGGGGAATAAATTCACCCCTCCACTTT	TRBJ1-6	NA	TRBD1	TRBV19
CASSSGGLGVETQYF	TGTGCCAGCAGTTCCGGCGGACTAGGCGTGGAGACCCAGTACTTC	TRBJ2-5	once	TRBD2	TRBV6-2/TRBV6-3
CASSAQGNYGYTF	TGTGCCAGCAGTGCGCAGGGGAACTATGGCTACACCTTC	TRBJ1-2	once	NA	TRBV27
CASSLGGGSGNTIYF	TGTGCCAGCAGCTTGGGAGGGGGATCTGGAAACACCATATATTTT	TRBJ1-3	NA	NA	TRBV5-6
CASSPDGGYYGYTF	TGTGCCAGCAGCCCCGACGGCGGATACTATGGCTACACCTTC	TRBJ1-2	NA	NA	TRBV7-9